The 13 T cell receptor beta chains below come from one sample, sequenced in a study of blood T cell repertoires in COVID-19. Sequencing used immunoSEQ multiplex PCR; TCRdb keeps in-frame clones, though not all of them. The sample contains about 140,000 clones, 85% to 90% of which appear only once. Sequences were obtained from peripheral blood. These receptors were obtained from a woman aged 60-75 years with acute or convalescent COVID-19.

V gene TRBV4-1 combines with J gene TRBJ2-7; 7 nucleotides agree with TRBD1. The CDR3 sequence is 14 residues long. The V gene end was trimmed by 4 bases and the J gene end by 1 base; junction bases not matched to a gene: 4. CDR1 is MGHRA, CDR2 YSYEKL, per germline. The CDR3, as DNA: TGCGCCAGCAGCCCTCAGACAGGGTCCTACGAGCAGTACTTC. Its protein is CASSPQTGSYEQYF.

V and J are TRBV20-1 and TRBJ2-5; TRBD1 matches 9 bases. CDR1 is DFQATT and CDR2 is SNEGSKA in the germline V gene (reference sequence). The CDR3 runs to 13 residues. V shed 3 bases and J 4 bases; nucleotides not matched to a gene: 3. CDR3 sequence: CSASNRGLETQYF. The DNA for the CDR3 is TGCAGTGCTAGTAACAGGGGGCTAGAGACCCAGTACTTC.

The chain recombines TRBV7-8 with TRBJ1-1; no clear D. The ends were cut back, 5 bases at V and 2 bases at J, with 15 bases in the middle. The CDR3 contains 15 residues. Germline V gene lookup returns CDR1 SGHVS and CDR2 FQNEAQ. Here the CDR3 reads CASSRGPYSNTEAFF. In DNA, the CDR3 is TGTGCCAGCAGCCGAGGTCCTTATAGTAACACTGAAGCTTTCTTT.

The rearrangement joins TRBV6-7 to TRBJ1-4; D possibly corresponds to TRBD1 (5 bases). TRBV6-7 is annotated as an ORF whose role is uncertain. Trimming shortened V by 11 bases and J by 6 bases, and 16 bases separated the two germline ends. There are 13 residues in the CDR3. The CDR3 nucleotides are TGTGCCGGCGGGACGAGGGGAGATGAAAAACTGTTTTTT. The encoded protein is CAGGTRGDEKLFF.

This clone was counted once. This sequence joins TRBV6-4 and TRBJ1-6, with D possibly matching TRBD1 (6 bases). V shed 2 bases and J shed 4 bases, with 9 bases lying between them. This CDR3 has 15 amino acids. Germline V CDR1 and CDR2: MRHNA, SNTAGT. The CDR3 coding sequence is TGTGCCAGCAGTGACACCACAGGGTATAATTCACCCCTCCACTTT. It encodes CASSDTTGYNSPLHF.

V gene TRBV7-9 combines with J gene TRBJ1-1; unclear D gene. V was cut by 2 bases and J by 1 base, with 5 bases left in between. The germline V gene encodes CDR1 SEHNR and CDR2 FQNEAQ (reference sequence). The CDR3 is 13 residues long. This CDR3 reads CASSLQENTEAFF. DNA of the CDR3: TGTGCCAGCAGCTTACAGGAGAACACTGAAGCTTTCTTT.

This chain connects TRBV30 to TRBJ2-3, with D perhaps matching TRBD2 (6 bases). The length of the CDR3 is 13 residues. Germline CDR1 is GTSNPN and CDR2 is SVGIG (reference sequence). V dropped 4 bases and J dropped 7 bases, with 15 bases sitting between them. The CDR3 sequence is CAWKAGRDYTQYF. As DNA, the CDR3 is TGTGCCTGGAAGGCCGGGCGGGACTATACGCAGTATTTT.

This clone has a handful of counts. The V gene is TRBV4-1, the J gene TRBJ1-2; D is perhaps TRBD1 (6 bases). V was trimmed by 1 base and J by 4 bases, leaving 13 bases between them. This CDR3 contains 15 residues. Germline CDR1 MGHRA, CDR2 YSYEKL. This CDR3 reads CASSQGQGRPYGYTF. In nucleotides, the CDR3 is TGCGCCAGCAGCCAAGGTCAGGGGCGGCCCTATGGCTACACCTTC.

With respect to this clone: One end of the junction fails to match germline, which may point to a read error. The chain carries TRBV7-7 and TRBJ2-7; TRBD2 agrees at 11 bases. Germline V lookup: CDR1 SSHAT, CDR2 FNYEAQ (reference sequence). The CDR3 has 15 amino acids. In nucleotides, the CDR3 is TGTGCTAGCAGCTTGGGGACTAGCGGAATCTACGAGCAGTACTTC. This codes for CASSLGTSGIYEQYF.

The CDR3, as DNA: TGTGCCAGCAGAGGGACAGGGCAAAGCCAAAGAGCTTTCTTT. It is translated as CASRGTGQSQRAFF. The chain links TRBV28 to TRBJ1-1; 9 bases match TRBD1. This CDR3 is built from 14 residues. CDR1 and CDR2 (germline): MDHEN, SYDVKM. J lost 10 bases, V lost 6 bases, and 12 bases had no gene match. Filled out from reference TRBV28 and TRBJ1-1, the complete variable domain reads DVKVTQSSRYLVKRTGEKVFLECVQDMDHENMFWYRQDPGLGLRLIYFSYDVKMKEKGDIPEGYSVSREKKERFSLILESASTNQTSMYLCASRGTGQSQRAFFGQGTRLTVV.

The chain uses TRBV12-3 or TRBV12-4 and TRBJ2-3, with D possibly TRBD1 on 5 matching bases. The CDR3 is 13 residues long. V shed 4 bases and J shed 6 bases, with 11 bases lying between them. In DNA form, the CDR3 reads TGTGCCAGCAGTTCACAGGAAGCGGATACGCAGTATTTT. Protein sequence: CASSSQEADTQYF.

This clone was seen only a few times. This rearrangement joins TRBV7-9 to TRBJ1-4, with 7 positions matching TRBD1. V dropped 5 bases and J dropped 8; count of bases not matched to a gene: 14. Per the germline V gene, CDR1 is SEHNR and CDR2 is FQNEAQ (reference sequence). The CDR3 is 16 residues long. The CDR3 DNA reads TGTGCCAGCAGCGACATGACAGGGAGTGGTGGGGAAAAACTGTTTTTT. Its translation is CASSDMTGSGGEKLFF.

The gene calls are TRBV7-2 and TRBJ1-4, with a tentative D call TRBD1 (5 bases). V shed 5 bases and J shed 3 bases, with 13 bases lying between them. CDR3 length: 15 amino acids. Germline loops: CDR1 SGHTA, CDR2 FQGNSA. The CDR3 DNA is TGTGCCAGCAGCCCTCGGGGGATGGCTAATGAAAAACTGTTTTTT. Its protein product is CASSPRGMANEKLFF.